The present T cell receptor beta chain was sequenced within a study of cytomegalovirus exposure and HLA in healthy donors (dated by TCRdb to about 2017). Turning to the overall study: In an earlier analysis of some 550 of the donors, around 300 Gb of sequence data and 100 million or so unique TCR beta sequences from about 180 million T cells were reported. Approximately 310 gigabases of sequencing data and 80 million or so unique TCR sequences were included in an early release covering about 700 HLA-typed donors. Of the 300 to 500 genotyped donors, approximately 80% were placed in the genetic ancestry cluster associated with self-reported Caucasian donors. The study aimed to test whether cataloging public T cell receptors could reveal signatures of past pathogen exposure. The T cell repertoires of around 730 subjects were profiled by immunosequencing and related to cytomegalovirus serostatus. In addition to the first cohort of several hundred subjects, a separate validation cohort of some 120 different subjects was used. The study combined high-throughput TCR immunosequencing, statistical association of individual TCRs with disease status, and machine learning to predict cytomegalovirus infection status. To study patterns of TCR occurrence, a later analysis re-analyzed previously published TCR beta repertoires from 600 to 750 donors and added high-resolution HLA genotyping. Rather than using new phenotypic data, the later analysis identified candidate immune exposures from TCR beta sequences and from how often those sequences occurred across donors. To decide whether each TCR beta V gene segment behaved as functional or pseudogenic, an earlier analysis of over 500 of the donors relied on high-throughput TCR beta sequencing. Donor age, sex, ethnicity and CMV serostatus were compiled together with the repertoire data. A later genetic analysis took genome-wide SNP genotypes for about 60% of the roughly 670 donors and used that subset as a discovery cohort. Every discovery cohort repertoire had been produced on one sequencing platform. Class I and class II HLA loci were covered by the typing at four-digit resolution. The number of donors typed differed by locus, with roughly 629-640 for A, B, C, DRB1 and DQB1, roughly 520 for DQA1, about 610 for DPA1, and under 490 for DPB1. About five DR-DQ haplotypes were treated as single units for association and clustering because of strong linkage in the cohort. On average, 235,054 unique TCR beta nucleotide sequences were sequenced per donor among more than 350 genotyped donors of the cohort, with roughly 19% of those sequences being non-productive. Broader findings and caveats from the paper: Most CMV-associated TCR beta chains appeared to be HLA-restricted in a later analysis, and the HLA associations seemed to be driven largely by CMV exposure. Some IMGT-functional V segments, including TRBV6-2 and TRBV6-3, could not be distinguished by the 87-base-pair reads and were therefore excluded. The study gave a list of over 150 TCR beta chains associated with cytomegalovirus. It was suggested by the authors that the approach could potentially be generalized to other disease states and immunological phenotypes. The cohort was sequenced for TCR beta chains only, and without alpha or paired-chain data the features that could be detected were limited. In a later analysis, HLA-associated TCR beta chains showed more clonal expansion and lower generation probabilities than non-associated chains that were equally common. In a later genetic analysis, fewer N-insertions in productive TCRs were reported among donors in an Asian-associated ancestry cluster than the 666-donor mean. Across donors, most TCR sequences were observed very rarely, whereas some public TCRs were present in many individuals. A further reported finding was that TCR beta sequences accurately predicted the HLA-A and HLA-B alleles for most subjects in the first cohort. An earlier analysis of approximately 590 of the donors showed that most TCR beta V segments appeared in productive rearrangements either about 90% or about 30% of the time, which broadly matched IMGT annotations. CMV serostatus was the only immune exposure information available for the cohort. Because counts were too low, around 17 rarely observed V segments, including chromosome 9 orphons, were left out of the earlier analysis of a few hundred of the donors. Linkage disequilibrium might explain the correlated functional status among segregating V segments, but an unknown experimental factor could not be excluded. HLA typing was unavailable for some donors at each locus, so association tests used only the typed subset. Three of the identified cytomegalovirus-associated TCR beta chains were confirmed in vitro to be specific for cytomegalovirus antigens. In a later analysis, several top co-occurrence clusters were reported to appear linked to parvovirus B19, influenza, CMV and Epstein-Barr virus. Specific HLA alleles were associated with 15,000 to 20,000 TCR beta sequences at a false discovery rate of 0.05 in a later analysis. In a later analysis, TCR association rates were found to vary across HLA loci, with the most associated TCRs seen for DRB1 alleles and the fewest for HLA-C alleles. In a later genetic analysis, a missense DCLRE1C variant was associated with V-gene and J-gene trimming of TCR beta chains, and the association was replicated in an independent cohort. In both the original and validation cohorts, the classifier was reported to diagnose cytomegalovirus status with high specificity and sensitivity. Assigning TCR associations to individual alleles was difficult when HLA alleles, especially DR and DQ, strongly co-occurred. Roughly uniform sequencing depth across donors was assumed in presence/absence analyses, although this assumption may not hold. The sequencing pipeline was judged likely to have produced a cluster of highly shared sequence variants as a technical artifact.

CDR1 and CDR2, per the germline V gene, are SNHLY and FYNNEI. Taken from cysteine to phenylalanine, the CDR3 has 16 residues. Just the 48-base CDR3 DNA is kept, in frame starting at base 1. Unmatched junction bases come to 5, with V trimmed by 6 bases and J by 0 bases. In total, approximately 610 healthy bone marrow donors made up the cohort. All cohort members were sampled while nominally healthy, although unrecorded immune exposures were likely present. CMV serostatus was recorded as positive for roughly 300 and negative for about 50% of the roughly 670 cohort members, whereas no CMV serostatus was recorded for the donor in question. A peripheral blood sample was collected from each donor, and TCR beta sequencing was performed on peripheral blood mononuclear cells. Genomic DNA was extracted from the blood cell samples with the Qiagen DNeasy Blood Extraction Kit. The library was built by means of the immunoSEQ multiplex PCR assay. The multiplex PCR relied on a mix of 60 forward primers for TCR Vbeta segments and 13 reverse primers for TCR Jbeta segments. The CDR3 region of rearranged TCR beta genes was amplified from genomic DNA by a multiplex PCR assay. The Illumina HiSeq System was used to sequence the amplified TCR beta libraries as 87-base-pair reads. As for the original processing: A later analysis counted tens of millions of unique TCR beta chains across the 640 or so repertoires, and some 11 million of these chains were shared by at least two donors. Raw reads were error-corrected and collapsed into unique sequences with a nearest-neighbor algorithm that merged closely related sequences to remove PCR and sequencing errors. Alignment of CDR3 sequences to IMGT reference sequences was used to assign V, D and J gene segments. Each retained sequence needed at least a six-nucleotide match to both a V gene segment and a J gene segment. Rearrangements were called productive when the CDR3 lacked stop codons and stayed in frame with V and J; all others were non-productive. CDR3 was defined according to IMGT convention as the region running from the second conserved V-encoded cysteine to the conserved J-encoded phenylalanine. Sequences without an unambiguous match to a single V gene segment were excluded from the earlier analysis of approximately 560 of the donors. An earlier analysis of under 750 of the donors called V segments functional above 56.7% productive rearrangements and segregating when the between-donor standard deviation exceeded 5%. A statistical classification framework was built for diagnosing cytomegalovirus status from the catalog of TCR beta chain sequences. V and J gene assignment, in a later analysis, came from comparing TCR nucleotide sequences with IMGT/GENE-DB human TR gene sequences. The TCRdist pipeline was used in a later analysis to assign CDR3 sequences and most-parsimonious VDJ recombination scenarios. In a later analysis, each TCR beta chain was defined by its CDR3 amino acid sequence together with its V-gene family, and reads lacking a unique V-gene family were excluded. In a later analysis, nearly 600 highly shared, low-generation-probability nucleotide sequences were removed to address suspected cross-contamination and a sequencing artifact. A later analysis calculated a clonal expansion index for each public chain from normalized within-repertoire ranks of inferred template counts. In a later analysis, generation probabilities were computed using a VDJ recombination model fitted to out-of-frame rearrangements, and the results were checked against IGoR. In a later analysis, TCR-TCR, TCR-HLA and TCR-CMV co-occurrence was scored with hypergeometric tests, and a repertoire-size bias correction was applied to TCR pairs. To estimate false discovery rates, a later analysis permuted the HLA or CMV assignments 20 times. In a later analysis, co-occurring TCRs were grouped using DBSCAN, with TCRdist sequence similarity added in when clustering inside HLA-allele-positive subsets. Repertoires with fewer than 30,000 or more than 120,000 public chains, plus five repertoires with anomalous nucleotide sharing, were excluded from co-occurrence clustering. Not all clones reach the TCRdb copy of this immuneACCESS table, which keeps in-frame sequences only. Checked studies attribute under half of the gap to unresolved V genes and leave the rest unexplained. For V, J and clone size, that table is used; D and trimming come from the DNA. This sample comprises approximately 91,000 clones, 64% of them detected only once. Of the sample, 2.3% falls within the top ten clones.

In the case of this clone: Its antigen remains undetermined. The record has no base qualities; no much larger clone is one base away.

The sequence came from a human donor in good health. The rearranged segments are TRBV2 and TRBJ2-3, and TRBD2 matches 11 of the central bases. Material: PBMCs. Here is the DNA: TGTGCCAGCAGGGGGGTAGCGGGGGGGAGCACAGATACGCAGTATTTT. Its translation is CASRGVAGGSTDTQYF.